The present entry profiles one T cell receptor beta chain with its context. Original processing methods: The authors estimated nucleated cell counts from reference gene primer amplification. The repertoire was sequenced with immunoSEQ multiplex PCR; TCRdb's copy has only in-frame clones and lacks some. V, J and clone size were drawn from that table, and D and trimming were deduced from the DNA. Altogether hundreds of thousands of clones are present, about 90% being singletons, with the ten largest covering approximately 3%. The sample originates from a study of blood T cell repertoires in COVID-19. In the study overall: Donors in the United States, Italy and Spain gave samples during acute or convalescent COVID-19. T cells, B-cell-depleted T cells, or PBMCs supplied cDNA or gDNA.

The CDR3 sequence is 13 residues long. V shed 3 bases, J shed 6 bases, and the junction held 4 bases outside the gene matches. Germline CDR1 KGHSH, CDR2 LQKENI. Seattle's enrolled individuals joined amid active infection and were then monitored longitudinally. The sample was peripheral blood. This chain uses TRBV18 with TRBJ1-2; 7 positions match TRBD1. This TCR was recovered from a woman aged 25-40 years with COVID-19, enrolled during active disease. CDR3 bases: TGTGCCAGCTCACCTGGACAGGTCGATGGCTACACCTTC. Protein sequence: CASSPGQVDGYTF.